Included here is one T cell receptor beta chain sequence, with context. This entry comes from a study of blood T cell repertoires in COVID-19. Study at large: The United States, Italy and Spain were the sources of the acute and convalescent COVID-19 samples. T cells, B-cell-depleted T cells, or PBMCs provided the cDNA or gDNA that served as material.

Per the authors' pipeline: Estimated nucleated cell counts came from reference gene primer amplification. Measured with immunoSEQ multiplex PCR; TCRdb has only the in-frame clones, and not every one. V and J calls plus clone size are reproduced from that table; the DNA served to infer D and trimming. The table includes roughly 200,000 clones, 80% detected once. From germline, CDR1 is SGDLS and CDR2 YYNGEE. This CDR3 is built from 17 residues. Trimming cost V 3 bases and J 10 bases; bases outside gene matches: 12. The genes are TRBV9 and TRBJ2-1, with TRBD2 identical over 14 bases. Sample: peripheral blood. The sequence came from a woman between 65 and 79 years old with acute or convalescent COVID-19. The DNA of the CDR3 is TGTGCCAGCAGCGCGTATATGGGACTAGCGGGAGTGGAGGAGCAGTTCTTC. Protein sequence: CASSAYMGLAGVEEQFF.